These 2 T cell receptor beta chains share one sample of origin, sequenced in a study of blood T cell repertoires in COVID-19. Assay: immunoSEQ multiplex PCR; the TCRdb copy retains only in-frame clones and omits some. The top ten hold under 6.5% of the sample, which has about 71,000 clones, around nine tenths seen once. The sequenced sample was peripheral blood. These receptor sequences come from a woman aged 18 to 35 with acute or convalescent COVID-19.

The gene calls are TRBV6-2 or TRBV6-3 and TRBJ2-7, with D maybe TRBD1 (6 bases). CDR3 size: 14 residues. CDR1 is MNHEY, CDR2 SVGEGT, per germline. V was cut by 5 bases and J by 2 bases, with 13 bases left in between. The CDR3 DNA reads as TGTGCCAGCAGTCCGGGACATTCCCCCTACGAGCAGTACTTC. Translated: CASSPGHSPYEQYF.

The chain has TRBV9 and TRBJ2-5, with no clear D. V was trimmed by 2 bases and J by 4 bases, leaving 9 bases between them. The CDR3 length is 13 residues. CDR1 SGDLS and CDR2 YYNGEE come from the germline V gene. CDR3: CASSVDSGETQYF. The CDR3 DNA is TGTGCCAGCAGCGTTGACTCCGGAGAGACCCAGTACTTC. The variable domain in full, completed from reference TRBV9 and TRBJ2-5, reads DSGVTQTPKHLITATGQRVTLRCSPRSGDLSVYWYQQSLDQGLQFLIQYYNGEERAKGNILERFSAQQFPDLHSELNLSSLELGDSALYFCASSVDSGETQYFGPGTRLLVL.